This T cell receptor beta chain was profiled in a study of T cells in Graves' hyperthyroidism and ophthalmopathy. The source material, RNA transcripts, was used to amplify TCR beta CDR3 regions. HTBI primers were employed in a first-round RT-PCR of the TCR CDR3. TCRdb ran MiXCR on the multiplex PCR reads and lists one entry per CDR3 protein. The data show around 620,000 distinct CDR3 sequences, with under 20% seen just once and 3.8% held by the top ten. This clonotype was seen repeatedly, ten times or more. The V end lost 3 bases, the J end lost 6 bases, and 9 bases lay between the germline ends. The CDR3 runs 13 residues. The germline CDR1 and CDR2 sequences are MDHEN and SYDVKM.

Sequencing used blood. This chain uses TRBV28 with TRBJ2-1; D is undetermined. The TCR comes from a woman aged 25-40 years with Graves' hyperthyroidism. The CDR3 DNA is TGTGCCAGCAGTTTTTCAGAACTCAATGAGCAGTTCTTC. This encodes CASSFSELNEQFF. The whole variable domain, filled in from reference TRBV28 and TRBJ2-1, reads DVKVTQSSRYLVKRTGEKVFLECVQDMDHENMFWYRQDPGLGLRLIYFSYDVKMKEKGDIPEGYSVSREKKERFSLILESASTNQTSMYLCASSFSELNEQFFGPGTRLTVL.